Here is one T cell receptor beta chain with its context. Per the authors' pipeline: Amplification with reference gene primers provided the estimates of nucleated cell counts. Clones were read by immunoSEQ multiplex PCR, and TCRdb kept only the in-frame ones, dropping some. That table gives V, J and clone size, and the DNA gave D and trimming. Among under 250,000 clones listed, 84% were seen once. This entry belongs to a study of blood T cell repertoires in COVID-19. In the study overall: T cells, B-cell-depleted T cells, or PBMCs provided the cDNA or gDNA that served as material.

The CDR3 runs to 15 residues. The V end was cut by 6 bases, the J end by 8 bases, with 20 bases between. From germline, CDR1 is MDHEN and CDR2 SYDVKM. The rearrangement uses TRBV28 and TRBJ1-3; D unclear. The sequencing input was peripheral blood. This clonotype originated in a woman in her 40s who had recovered from COVID-19. The DNA for the CDR3 is TGTGCCAGCAGCTTAATAGGGAGTGGTGGGGACACCATATATTTT. It codes for CASSLIGSGGDTIYF.